Listed here are 23 T cell receptor beta chains from one sample, sequenced in a study of T cell responses to AZD1222 COVID-19 vaccine. Produced via immunoSEQ multiplex PCR; TCRdb's table is partial and in-frame only. The sample yields 70,000 to 100,000 clones, around 85% seen once. The sample here was peripheral blood, taken 28 days after the second AZD1222 dose. The receptors come from an adult who received the AZD1222 COVID-19 vaccine.

This clone was observed a handful of times. This specimen includes other DNA sequences encoding the same CDR3. This chain connects TRBV28 to TRBJ2-7; D might be TRBD2 (6 bases). Trimming cost V 0 bases and J 6 bases, with 6 bases left between them. Germline CDR1 is MDHEN and CDR2 is SYDVKM. This CDR3 has 12 residues. The CDR3 DNA sequence: TGTGCCAGCAGTTTATGGGGAGGCGAGCAGTACTTC. This encodes CASSLWGGEQYF.

The chain links TRBV4-1 to TRBJ2-1; D gene ambiguous. The CDR3 contains 12 residues. V dropped 6 bases and J dropped 5 bases, with 8 bases sitting between them. Germline V gene lookup returns CDR1 MGHRA and CDR2 YSYEKL. The CDR3 DNA reads as TGCGCCAGCAGTAAAGTCGACAATGAGCAGTTCTTC. Protein product: CASSKVDNEQFF.

V usage is TRBV7-8 and J usage is TRBJ2-1; TRBD2 aligns across 8 bases. The CDR3 has 15 residues. V lost 6 bases and J lost 6; bases outside the gene matches: 10. Germline assignment: CDR1 SGHVS and CDR2 FQNEAQ. The CDR3 DNA sequence: TGTGCCAGCAGTAGTGAGCGGGAGAGGTTCAATGAGCAGTTCTTC. It translates to CASSSERERFNEQFF.

The chain is built from TRBV24-1 and TRBJ1-4; D is perhaps TRBD1 (5 bases). Germline CDR1 is KGHDR and CDR2 is SFDVKD. Trimming removed 8 bases at V and 1 base at J, with 13 bases between. The CDR3 sequence is 15 residues long. CDR3 nucleotide sequence: TGTGCCACCACGGAGGGGAGGATAACTAATGAAAAACTGTTTTTT. This encodes CATTEGRITNEKLFF.

The CDR3 DNA reads as TGTGCCAGCAGCCGGGACAGTGGCTATGGCTACACCTTC. As protein: CASSRDSGYGYTF. V and J are TRBV7-2 and TRBJ1-2; 7 nucleotides match TRBD1. Germline V CDR1 and CDR2: SGHTA, FQGNSA. Trimming took 5 bases from V and 4 from J; bases not matched to a gene: 4. The CDR3 covers 13 residues.

The chain couples TRBV7-2 to TRBJ1-2; D gene ambiguous. Germline V CDR1 and CDR2: SGHTA, FQGNSA. There are 13 residues in the CDR3. Trimming took off 5 bases at V and 4 bases at J, with 11 bases between the two ends. The CDR3 sequence: CASSIPGPYGYTF. CDR3 sequence (DNA): TGTGCCAGCAGCATCCCCGGGCCCTATGGCTACACCTTC. The full variable domain, its missing parts supplied by reference TRBV7-2 and TRBJ1-2, is GAGVSQSPSNKVTEKGKDVELRCDPISGHTALYWYRQSLGQGLEFLIYFQGNSAPDKSGLPSDRFSAERTGGSVSTLTIQRTQQEDSAVYLCASSIPGPYGYTFGSGTRLTVV.

The V gene is TRBV18, the J gene TRBJ2-2; 8 bases match TRBD2. CDR1 is KGHSH, CDR2 LQKENI, per germline. V was pared by 3 bases and J by 3 bases, with 9 bases of the junction left unmatched. The CDR3 totals 17 residues. CDR3 region: CASSPRLAPGDTGELFF. DNA for the CDR3: TGTGCCAGCTCACCCAGACTAGCGCCAGGGGACACCGGGGAGCTGTTTTTT.

The chain carries TRBV24-1 and TRBJ2-6, with 8 bases identical to TRBD1. Germline CDR1 is KGHDR and CDR2 is SFDVKD. V gave up 5 bases and J gave up 2 bases; unmatched junction bases: 10. CDR3 length equals 18 residues. The CDR3 nucleotides read TGTGCCACCAGTGGTCCTGACAGGGGAGAACCTGGGGCCAACGTCCTGACTTTC. Amino acid sequence: CATSGPDRGEPGANVLTF.

The chain couples TRBV6-2 or TRBV6-3 to TRBJ2-7, with D unresolved. Germline V gene sequence: CDR1 MNHEY, CDR2 SVGEGT. The CDR3 is 14 amino acids. V lost 5 bases, J lost 6 bases, and 17 bases lay in between. This CDR3 reads CASSGQVVKGEQYF. Here the CDR3 DNA reads TGTGCCAGCAGTGGCCAGGTCGTAAAAGGCGAGCAGTACTTC.

This clone was counted a few times. V and J are TRBV7-2 and TRBJ1-2, with unresolved D. CDR1 is SGHTA and CDR2 is FQGNSA in the germline V gene. The V gene lost 0 bases and the J gene lost 6 bases, with 17 bases spanning the gap. The CDR3 is 16 residues long. Written as DNA, the CDR3 is TGTGCCAGCAGCTTAGCGCTTACAGACGAGAAGGATGGCTACACCTTC. Protein: CASSLALTDEKDGYTF.

V and J are TRBV4-2 and TRBJ2-1, with D unclear. Germline assignment: CDR1 LGHNA and CDR2 YNFKEQ. Trimming removed 4 bases at V and 2 bases at J, with 12 bases between. The CDR3 is 15 residues long. Here the CDR3 DNA reads TGTGCCAGCAGCCGAGTGCCAGGTCCCTACAATGAGCAGTTCTTC. The encoded protein is CASSRVPGPYNEQFF.

The genes are TRBV4-3 and TRBJ2-7; D is uncertain. V was clipped by 1 base and J by 2 bases, with 6 bases between them. This CDR3 has 13 amino acids. Germline CDR1 and CDR2: LGHNA and YSLEER. The CDR3: CASSQGQAYEQYF. The CDR3, as DNA: TGCGCCAGCAGCCAAGGACAAGCCTACGAGCAGTACTTC.

The chain carries TRBV6-1 and TRBJ2-5; TRBD2 is a possible D gene (5 bases). This CDR3 region has 12 residues. V gave up 1 base and J gave up 5 bases, with 5 bases separating them. CDR1 and CDR2 (germline): MNHNS, SASEGT. CDR3 sequence: CASSEERETQYF. Here the CDR3 DNA reads TGTGCCAGCAGTGAAGAGCGGGAGACCCAGTACTTC.

The V and J genes are TRBV7-9 and TRBJ2-3, with 8 bases identical to TRBD1. The CDR3 sequence is 15 residues long. The V gene end was trimmed by 4 bases and the J gene end by 0 bases; junction bases not matched to a gene: 3. The germline V gene encodes CDR1 SEHNR and CDR2 FQNEAQ (reference sequence). The CDR3 nucleotides read TGTGCCAGCAGCTCGGACAGGGAGAGCACAGATACGCAGTATTTT. Translation gives CASSSDRESTDTQYF.

This clone was seen a single time. This rearrangement joins TRBV6-5 to TRBJ1-2, with 8 bases aligning to TRBD1. The V gene's germline CDR1 is MNHEY and CDR2 SVGAGI. This CDR3 region has 13 residues. V gave up 6 bases and J gave up 7 bases; unmatched junction bases: 7. DNA of the CDR3: TGTGCCAGCAGCTACGGACAGGGCGGTGGCTACACCTTC. This codes for CASSYGQGGGYTF.

V gene TRBV10-3 combines with J gene TRBJ1-1, with no clear D. CDR1 and CDR2 from the germline V gene are ENHRY and SYGVKD. The CDR3 covers 17 residues. Trimming shortened V by 0 bases and J by 1 base, and 15 bases separated the two germline ends. CDR3 nucleotides: TGTGCCATCAGTGAGTCAGGGTGGCAACCGGGGAACACTGAAGCTTTCTTT. Translated, it gives CAISESGWQPGNTEAFF.

The J gene is TRBJ1-5, the V gene TRBV7-2; D call uncertain. CDR3 length: 15 amino acids. CDR1 is SGHTA and CDR2 is FQGNSA in the germline V gene. V gave up 0 bases and J gave up 7 bases, with 13 bases separating them. The DNA for the CDR3 is TGTGCCAGCAGCTTAGCGCTCGGGGAGGGACAGCCCCAGCATTTT. Encoded protein: CASSLALGEGQPQHF.

This clone was recorded once. The chain recombines TRBV14 with TRBJ1-6, with D perhaps TRBD1 (5 bases). V lost 4 bases and J 11 bases, leaving 21 bases between the germline ends. CDR3 length equals 16 residues. Per germline, CDR1 SGHDN and CDR2 FVKESK. In DNA, the CDR3 is TGTGCCAGCAGCCCAAACCTTGGGACCGCCTGGGCACCCCTCCACTTT. It codes for CASSPNLGTAWAPLHF.

The V gene is TRBV5-6, the J gene TRBJ2-1, with 8 bases lining up with TRBD2. Germline trimming cut 4 bases from V and 3 bases from J; bases unmatched to any gene: 6. The CDR3 has 15 residues. Germline V lookup: CDR1 SGHDT, CDR2 YYEEEE. The CDR3 DNA reads TGTGCCAGCAGCATCTCGGGGGGGCTCTACAATGAGCAGTTCTTC. Amino acids: CASSISGGLYNEQFF.

CDR3 amino acids: CASRTGGLGYEQYF. CDR3 nucleotides: TGTGCCAGCAGGACAGGGGGCCTGGGTTACGAGCAGTACTTC. The chain recombines TRBV7-2 with TRBJ2-7, with TRBD1 identical over 10 bases. The ends lost 6 bases at V and 4 bases at J; junction bases unmatched: 6. The CDR3 has 14 amino acids. The germline V gene encodes CDR1 SGHTA and CDR2 FQGNSA.

The CDR3 region is CASSKYAPGGSSYNEQFF. The CDR3 nucleotides are TGTGCCAGCAGCAAGTACGCCCCGGGGGGGAGCTCCTACAATGAGCAGTTCTTC. This chain links TRBV9 with TRBJ2-1; TRBD2 matches at 8 bases. CDR3 length equals 18 residues. Per the germline V gene, CDR1 is SGDLS and CDR2 is YYNGEE. V shed 4 bases and J 0 bases; nucleotides not matched to a gene: 12. Full variable domain (outside the CDR3, taken from reference TRBV9 and TRBJ2-1): DSGVTQTPKHLITATGQRVTLRCSPRSGDLSVYWYQQSLDQGLQFLIQYYNGEERAKGNILERFSAQQFPDLHSELNLSSLELGDSALYFCASSKYAPGGSSYNEQFFGPGTRLTVL.

This chain joins TRBV5-6 and TRBJ1-1; 8 bases align to TRBD1. The CDR3 runs 16 residues. The trim removed 3 bases at V and 4 bases at J, leaving 11 bases unmatched. Per germline, CDR1 SGHDT and CDR2 YYEEEE. Here the CDR3 reads CASSWGGPGGGTEAFF. The CDR3 DNA is TGTGCCAGCAGCTGGGGAGGTCCAGGGGGCGGCACTGAAGCTTTCTTT.

The chain is built from TRBV30 and TRBJ2-7; maybe TRBD2 (6 bases). Germline V gives CDR1 GTSNPN, CDR2 SVGIG (reference sequence). This CDR3 spans 13 amino acids. With 3 bases removed from V and 3 bases from J, the gap between germline ends came to 12 bases. The CDR3 protein is CAWRGGAGYEQYF. As DNA, the CDR3 is TGTGCCTGGAGGGGGGGAGCCGGCTACGAGCAGTACTTC. Full variable domain (missing parts from reference TRBV30 and TRBJ2-7): SQTIHQWPATLVQPVGSPLSLECTVEGTSNPNLYWYRQAAGRGLQLLFYSVGIGQISSEVPQNLSASRPQDRQFILSSKKLLLSDSGFYLCAWRGGAGYEQYFGPGTRLTVT.